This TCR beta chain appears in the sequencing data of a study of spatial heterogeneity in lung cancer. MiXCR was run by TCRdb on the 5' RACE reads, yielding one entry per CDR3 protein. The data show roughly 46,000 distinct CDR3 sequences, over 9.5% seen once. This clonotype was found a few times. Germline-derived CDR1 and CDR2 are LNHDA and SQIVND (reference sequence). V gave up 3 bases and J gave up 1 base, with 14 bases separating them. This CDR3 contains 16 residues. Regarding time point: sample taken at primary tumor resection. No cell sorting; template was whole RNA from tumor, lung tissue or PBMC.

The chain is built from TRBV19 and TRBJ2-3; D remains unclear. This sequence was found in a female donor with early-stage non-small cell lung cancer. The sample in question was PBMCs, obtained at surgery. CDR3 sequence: CASSMVGGYGTDTQYF. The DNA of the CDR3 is TGTGCCAGTAGTATGGTCGGCGGTTACGGCACAGATACGCAGTATTTT.